This is a list of T cell receptor beta chains from one sample in a study of shared clonotypes between healthy human individuals. Here immunoSEQ multiplex PCR was the method, and the copy in TCRdb shows in-frame clones only, minus some. The sample consists of over 2 million clones, about 95% of them appearing once. Sequenced sample: naive CD8+ T cells sorted from blood. The receptor set was obtained from a man aged 18 to 29 in good health. Each CDR3 is given with its conserved first and last residue. Fields, in order: CDR3 length, V gene, J gene, D gene, CDR3 protein, CDR3 DNA. D genes are given only for firm matches.

len: 13; v_gene: TRBV7-9; j_gene: TRBJ1-1; d_gene: -; CDR3aa: CASSAPSVTEAFF; CDR3nt: TGTGCCAGCAGCGCCCCGTCGGTCACTGAAGCTTTCTTT
len: 18; v_gene: TRBV4-1; j_gene: TRBJ2-7; d_gene: TRBD2; CDR3aa: CASSQDPSGSDSTYEQYF; CDR3nt: TGCGCCAGCAGCCAAGACCCTAGCGGGAGCGACTCTACCTACGAGCAGTACTTC
len: 14; v_gene: TRBV27; j_gene: TRBJ1-1; d_gene: -; CDR3aa: CASSYGGQNTEAFF; CDR3nt: TGTGCCAGCAGTTACGGGGGACAGAACACTGAAGCTTTCTTT
len: 14; v_gene: TRBV9; j_gene: TRBJ2-3; d_gene: -; CDR3aa: CASGIGGVPDTQYF; CDR3nt: TGTGCCAGCGGAATCGGGGGCGTCCCAGATACGCAGTATTTT
len: 13; v_gene: TRBV27; j_gene: TRBJ2-1; d_gene: -; CDR3aa: CASSLDYTNEQFF; CDR3nt: TGTGCCAGCAGTTTGGACTACACCAATGAGCAGTTCTTC
len: 13; v_gene: TRBV9; j_gene: TRBJ2-7; d_gene: -; CDR3aa: CASSVKGGYEQYF; CDR3nt: TGTGCCAGCAGCGTAAAGGGAGGCTACGAGCAGTACTTC
len: 14; v_gene: TRBV25-1; j_gene: TRBJ1-5; d_gene: -; CDR3aa: CASGGGGSNQPQHF; CDR3nt: TGTGCCAGCGGGGGAGGGGGAAGCAATCAGCCCCAGCATTTT
len: 15; v_gene: TRBV9; j_gene: TRBJ1-1; d_gene: -; CDR3aa: CASSVGPGLSTEAFF; CDR3nt: TGTGCCAGCAGCGTAGGTCCGGGATTAAGCACTGAAGCTTTCTTT
len: 14; v_gene: TRBV9; j_gene: TRBJ1-2; d_gene: -; CDR3aa: CASSEIGGPYGYTF; CDR3nt: TGTGCCAGCAGCGAAATTGGGGGGCCCTATGGCTACACCTTC
len: 16; v_gene: TRBV7-9; j_gene: TRBJ2-1; d_gene: TRBD2; CDR3aa: CASSELAGETYNEQFF; CDR3nt: TGTGCCAGCAGCGAGCTAGCGGGAGAGACCTACAATGAGCAGTTCTTC